This passage covers 32 T cell receptor beta chains from one sample sequenced in a study of cytomegalovirus exposure and HLA in healthy donors. The PCR made use of 60 Vbeta and 13 Jbeta primers. The assay was immunoSEQ multiplex PCR, and TCRdb's table has in-frame clones only and misses some. The data contain approximately 100,000 clones, over 60% of them singletons. Material: PBMCs. All receptors come from a man aged 40-55 years in good health and CMV-seropositive.

The chain links TRBV6-6 to TRBJ2-5; a possible D gene is TRBD1 (6 bases). In germline, CDR1 is MNHNY, CDR2 SVGAGI (reference sequence). The length of the CDR3 is 12 residues. With 6 bases removed from V and 1 base from J, the gap between germline ends came to 6 bases. This CDR3 is CASRDSQETQYF. The CDR3 nucleotides read TGTGCCAGCAGGGACAGCCAAGAGACCCAGTACTTC.

The chain recombines TRBV27 with TRBJ2-5; 8 bases are a match to TRBD1. The end of the DNA is better explained by TRBJ2-7, so the J call may be wrong. The CDR3 is 14 residues long. The V gene's germline CDR1 is MNHEY and CDR2 SMNVEV (reference sequence). The DNA for the CDR3 is TGTGCCAGCAGTTTATGGGACAGGCTCTCCGAGCAGTACTTC. It is translated as CASSLWDRLSEQYF.

V usage is TRBV27 and J usage is TRBJ2-3; 10 nucleotides line up with TRBD1. The CDR3 spans 17 residues. The ends lost 3 bases at V and 3 bases at J; junction bases unmatched: 9. Germline V gives CDR1 MNHEY, CDR2 SMNVEV (reference sequence). The CDR3 bases are TGTGCCAGCAGTTTTAGCCTGGGACAGGGGATAACAGATACGCAGTATTTT. This translates into CASSFSLGQGITDTQYF.

The V call is TRBV28, the J call TRBJ2-2; 9 nucleotides line up with TRBD1. The length of the CDR3 is 16 residues. Trimming cost V 3 bases and J 4 bases; bases outside gene matches: 6. The V gene's germline CDR1 is MDHEN and CDR2 SYDVKM. The CDR3 region has the DNA TGTGCCAGCAGTTTCCCAACGACAGGGGGCACCGGGGAGCTGTTTTTT. The encoded protein is CASSFPTTGGTGELFF.

The chain joins TRBV5-1 to TRBJ1-5; 8 positions agree with TRBD1. Trimming removed 4 bases from V and 3 bases from J; junction bases left unmatched: 6. This CDR3 is built from 15 residues. Germline lookup yields CDR1 SGHRS and CDR2 YFSETQ. For the CDR3, the DNA is TGCGCCAGCAGCGTTGCAGGGGGCGACAATCAGCCCCAGCATTTT. Protein product: CASSVAGGDNQPQHF. Supplemented by reference TRBV5-1 and TRBJ1-5, the full variable domain reads KAGVTQTPRYLIKTRGQQVTLSCSPISGHRSVSWYQQTPGQGLQFLFEYFSETQRNKGNFPGRFSGRQFSNSRSEMNVSTLELGDSALYLCASSVAGGDNQPQHFGDGTRLSIL.

The V and J genes are TRBV7-6 and TRBJ2-5; 11 bases are shared with TRBD2. Per the germline V gene, CDR1 is SGHVS and CDR2 is FNYEAQ. CDR3 length equals 15 residues. After removal of 7 bases from V and 1 base from J, the junction contained 5 bases not matched to a gene. The CDR3 DNA reads TGTGCCAGCAAGAGGCTAGCGGGGGGCCAAGAGACCCAGTACTTC. This sequence encodes CASKRLAGGQETQYF. The full variable domain, rest sourced from reference TRBV7-6 and TRBJ2-5, is GAGVSQSPRYKVTKRGQDVALRCDPISGHVSLYWYRQALGQGPEFLTYFNYEAQQDKSGLPNDRFSAERPEGSISTLTIQRTEQRDSAMYRCASKRLAGGQETQYFGPGTRLLVL.

The V gene is TRBV19, the J gene TRBJ1-4; 7 nucleotides match TRBD1. The J segment lost 8 bases and the V segment lost 5 bases, leaving 14 bases of the junction unmatched. The CDR3 totals 16 residues. CDR1 and CDR2 (germline): LNHDA, SQIVND (reference sequence). This CDR3 reads CASSSQAGGTSEKLFF. The DNA of the CDR3 is TGTGCCAGTAGTTCACAAGCAGGGGGAACTTCCGAAAAACTGTTTTTT.

The chain couples TRBV15 to TRBJ1-1, with 7 bases identical to TRBD1. Trimming cost V 7 bases and J 4 bases; bases outside gene matches: 12. The CDR3 sequence is 15 residues long. The germline gives CDR1 LNHNV, CDR2 YYDKDF (reference sequence). Written as DNA, the CDR3 is TGTGCCACCAAAGCCGAGACAGGGCAGGGCACTGAAGCTTTCTTT. This gives the protein CATKAETGQGTEAFF.

The chain is built from TRBV29-1 and TRBJ2-7; TRBD1 aligns across 11 bases. CDR1 SQVTM and CDR2 ANQGSEA come from the germline V gene. This CDR3 has 14 residues. V was clipped by 4 bases and J by 1 base; unmatched bases: 3. The CDR3 sequence is CSVVGDRGSYEQYF. Written as DNA, the CDR3 is TGCAGCGTTGTTGGGGACAGGGGGTCCTACGAGCAGTACTTC.

The chain employs TRBV19 and TRBJ2-1, with a tentative D call TRBD1 (6 bases). V was pared by 6 bases and J by 2 bases, with 11 bases between. The CDR3 length is 14 residues. Germline V gene lookup returns CDR1 LNHDA and CDR2 SQIVND (reference sequence). CDR3 sequence: CASRPRGPYNEQFF. The CDR3 DNA sequence: TGTGCCAGTAGACCCAGGGGACCCTACAATGAGCAGTTCTTC.

The sample holds one count of this clone. The rearrangement joins TRBV28 to TRBJ1-5; the match to TRBD1 covers 10 bases. Germline V CDR1 and CDR2: MDHEN, SYDVKM. CDR3 length: 15 residues. V gave up 7 bases and J gave up 6 bases; unmatched junction bases: 9. The CDR3 coding sequence is TGTGCCAGCAAACCGACAGGGGGCTGGCGTCAGCCCCAGCATTTT. Translated: CASKPTGGWRQPQHF. Full variable domain (rest looked up from reference TRBV28 and TRBJ1-5): DVKVTQSSRYLVKRTGEKVFLECVQDMDHENMFWYRQDPGLGLRLIYFSYDVKMKEKGDIPEGYSVSREKKERFSLILESASTNQTSMYLCASKPTGGWRQPQHFGDGTRLSIL.

The V and J genes are TRBV6-1 and TRBJ2-1, with 10 bases lining up with TRBD2. This CDR3 region has 15 residues. With 0 bases clipped from V and 8 bases from J, the junction kept 4 bases outside the gene matches. Germline V gives CDR1 MNHNS, CDR2 SASEGT. In nucleotides, the CDR3 is TGTGCCAGCAGTGAAGCACTCGGGACTAGCGATGAGCAGTTCTTC. Protein product: CASSEALGTSDEQFF.

This clone came up many times. The V call is TRBV5-4, the J call TRBJ2-1; 10 bases fit TRBD2. V lost 4 bases and J lost 9; bases outside the gene matches: 4. The CDR3 is 13 residues long. Germline V gives CDR1 SGHNT, CDR2 YYREEE (reference sequence). The DNA for the CDR3 is TGTGCCAGCAGCCCGGGACTAGCGAGTGAGCAGTTCTTC. Translating gives CASSPGLASEQFF.

The chain carries TRBV19 and TRBJ1-2; D unclear. The CDR3 length is 14 residues. The germline CDR1 and CDR2 sequences are LNHDA and SQIVND (reference sequence). Trimming stripped 2 bases from V and 0 bases from J, with 7 bases between. CDR3 bases: TGTGCCAGTAGTATACGCCAGGCTAACTATGGCTACACCTTC. This sequence encodes CASSIRQANYGYTF.

This chain links TRBV7-2 with TRBJ1-5; D call uncertain. In germline, CDR1 is SGHTA, CDR2 FQGNSA. This CDR3 region has 16 residues. V was clipped by 1 base and J by 2 bases, with 12 bases between them. The CDR3 sequence: CASSLVGSLGNQPQHF. The CDR3, as DNA: TGTGCCAGCAGCTTAGTGGGCTCTCTCGGCAATCAGCCCCAGCATTTT.

The sample holds a few counts of this clone. This chain connects TRBV7-8 to TRBJ1-5; D is unresolved. The CDR3 runs 13 residues. Germline values: CDR1 SGHVS, CDR2 FQNEAQ. Trimming stripped 1 base from V and 6 bases from J, with 7 bases between. CDR3 residues: CASSLGFSQPQHF. For the CDR3, the DNA is TGTGCCAGCAGCTTAGGTTTTAGTCAGCCCCAGCATTTT.

This CDR3 reads CASSPQGNQETQYF. As DNA, the CDR3 is TGTGCCAGCTCACCCCAGGGGAACCAAGAGACCCAGTACTTC. V is TRBV18 and J is TRBJ2-5; TRBD1 might be the D (6 bases). Trimming took off 3 bases at V and 0 bases at J, with 8 bases between the two ends. Per the germline V gene, CDR1 is KGHSH and CDR2 is LQKENI. The CDR3 is 14 amino acids.

This clone was seen only a few times. The rearrangement joins TRBV9 to TRBJ2-1, with D unclear. Trimming shortened V by 3 bases and J by 7 bases, and 11 bases separated the two germline ends. The CDR3 sequence is 13 residues long. Per the germline V gene, CDR1 is SGDLS and CDR2 is YYNGEE. The CDR3 DNA reads as TGTGCCAGCAGCGCGACCTTGAGGAATGAGCAGTTCTTC. Translating it yields CASSATLRNEQFF.

The chain recombines TRBV27 with TRBJ1-5; a possible D gene is TRBD1 (6 bases). Between the trimmed V and J ends, which lost 2 bases and 9 bases, there was a span of 17 bases. Looked up from germline, CDR1 is MNHEY and CDR2 is SMNVEV (reference sequence). The CDR3 spans 15 residues. The CDR3: CASSLDGGGGGPQHF. CDR3 nucleotides: TGTGCCAGCAGTTTAGATGGAGGGGGGGGTGGGCCCCAGCATTTT.

The chain uses TRBV6-5 and TRBJ2-5, with TRBD1 as a possible D gene (6 bases). With 5 bases removed from V and 0 bases from J, the gap between germline ends came to 13 bases. Germline V lookup: CDR1 MNHEY, CDR2 SVGAGI. CDR3 length: 15 amino acids. CDR3 sequence (DNA): TGTGCCAGCAGTCCCCAAGGGGGTGACCAAGAGACCCAGTACTTC. Translation gives CASSPQGGDQETQYF.

The chain combines TRBV9 with TRBJ2-1, with 8 positions matching TRBD2. Trimming cost V 7 bases and J 0 bases; bases outside gene matches: 12. Germline CDR1 and CDR2: SGDLS and YYNGEE. CDR3 length: 17 residues. CDR3 in amino acids: CASAVPGGGTSYNEQFF. The CDR3 DNA is TGTGCCAGCGCGGTCCCCGGCGGGGGGACCTCCTACAATGAGCAGTTCTTC.

The chain combines TRBV14 with TRBJ1-6; perhaps TRBD1 as D (5 bases). The V end was cut by 1 base, the J end by 12 bases, with 22 bases between. The CDR3 length is 17 residues. Germline lookup yields CDR1 SGHDN and CDR2 FVKESK. In nucleotides, the CDR3 is TGTGCCAGCAGCCAAGTTAGGGGTAGTACGTCCGACTTACCCCTCCACTTT. This encodes CASSQVRGSTSDLPLHF.

The chain is built from TRBV27 and TRBJ1-1; 10 bases are shared with TRBD1. V was pared by 7 bases and J by 0 bases, with 2 bases of the junction left unmatched. CDR1 and CDR2 (germline): MNHEY, SMNVEV (reference sequence). The CDR3 runs 14 residues. CDR3 loop: CASTDRGLNTEAFF. The DNA for the CDR3 is TGTGCCAGCACGGACAGGGGGTTGAACACTGAAGCTTTCTTT.

This chain connects TRBV28 to TRBJ2-7, with TRBD2 matching over 15 bases. The CDR3 runs to 17 residues. Germline CDR1 reads MDHEN; CDR2 reads SYDVKM. V shed 7 bases, J shed 6 bases, and the junction held 13 bases outside the gene matches. CDR3 DNA sequence: TGTGCCAGCAACAGTGGGGGGACTAGCGGGGGGTTACGCGAGCAGTACTTC. It translates to CASNSGGTSGGLREQYF.

This chain joins TRBV18 and TRBJ1-2; the D gene is possibly TRBD1 (6 bases). The CDR3 extends over 14 amino acids. The V gene lost 0 bases and the J gene lost 4 bases, with 9 bases spanning the gap. Germline V lookup: CDR1 KGHSH, CDR2 LQKENI. CDR3 in amino acids: CASSPPGHIYGYTF. The CDR3 DNA reads as TGTGCCAGCTCACCACCGGGACACATCTATGGCTACACCTTC. The whole variable domain, filled in from reference TRBV18 and TRBJ1-2, reads NAGVMQNPRHLVRRRGQEARLRCSPMKGHSHVYWYRQLPEEGLKFMVYLQKENIIDESGMPKERFSAEFPKEGPSILRIQQVVRGDSAAYFCASSPPGHIYGYTFGSGTRLTVV.

The CDR3 here is CASRTQGRGGFEQYF. For the CDR3, the DNA is TGTGCCAGCCGTACCCAGGGGCGCGGAGGCTTCGAGCAGTACTTC. This chain joins TRBV2 and TRBJ2-7; D possibly corresponds to TRBD1 (6 bases). The CDR3 is 15 amino acids. Trimming took off 8 bases at V and 6 bases at J, with 23 bases between the two ends. The germline CDR1 and CDR2 sequences are SNHLY and FYNNEI.

The chain joins TRBV7-2 to TRBJ2-3; D possibly corresponds to TRBD1 (8 bases). V lost 2 bases and J 8 bases, leaving 14 bases between the germline ends. CDR3 length equals 14 residues. From germline, CDR1 is SGHTA and CDR2 FQGNSA. This chain's CDR3 is CASSLNRGGGTQYF. The CDR3 nucleotides read TGTGCCAGCAGCTTAAACAGGGGGGGCGGTACGCAGTATTTT. Combining the CDR3 with reference TRBV7-2 and TRBJ2-3 gives the whole variable domain GAGVSQSPSNKVTEKGKDVELRCDPISGHTALYWYRQSLGQGLEFLIYFQGNSAPDKSGLPSDRFSAERTGGSVSTLTIQRTQQEDSAVYLCASSLNRGGGTQYFGPGTRLTVL.

This sequence joins TRBV28 and TRBJ2-5; 9 positions agree with TRBD1. The DNA end is a closer match to TRBJ2-7, so the J assignment may be wrong. The germline V gene has CDR1 MDHEN and CDR2 SYDVKM. The length of the CDR3 is 15 residues. As DNA, the CDR3 is TGTGCCAGCAAAGGGGCGACAGGGGGGCCCTACGAGCAGTACTTC. This codes for CASKGATGGPYEQYF.

This chain uses TRBV6-1 with TRBJ2-2, with 7 bases that match TRBD1. This CDR3 contains 15 residues. V gave up 6 bases and J gave up 3 bases; unmatched junction bases: 7. The germline V gene encodes CDR1 MNHNS and CDR2 SASEGT. This chain's CDR3 is CASRTNRGYTGELFF. For the CDR3, the DNA is TGTGCCAGCAGAACGAACAGGGGTTACACCGGGGAGCTGTTTTTT.

In its sample, this clone was seen once. V usage is TRBV4-2 and J usage is TRBJ2-3, with 9 bases identical to TRBD2. Trimming took 3 bases from V and 1 from J; bases not matched to a gene: 2. CDR1 and CDR2 (germline): LGHNA, YNFKEQ. CDR3 length: 15 residues. Here the CDR3 reads CASSHAGGGTDTQYF. The CDR3 nucleotides read TGTGCCAGCAGCCATGCGGGGGGGGGCACAGATACGCAGTATTTT.

The CDR3 DNA reads as TGTGCCAGTAGTACACAGGGCTTAGAGACCCAGTACTTC. Translation gives CASSTQGLETQYF. The chain has TRBV19 and TRBJ2-5; tentatively, D is TRBD1 (6 bases). Between the trimmed V and J ends, which lost 4 bases and 4 bases, there was a span of 10 bases. The length of the CDR3 is 13 residues. Germline values: CDR1 LNHDA, CDR2 SQIVND (reference sequence).

The chain combines TRBV11-3 with TRBJ2-1; 7 bases are shared with TRBD1. The CDR3 extends over 15 amino acids. Germline loops: CDR1 SGHNT, CDR2 YENEEA. The V segment lost 4 bases and the J segment 2 bases; nucleotides outside the gene matches: 5. This chain's CDR3 is CASSSWTGAYNEQFF. CDR3 DNA sequence: TGTGCCAGCAGCTCTTGGACAGGAGCCTACAATGAGCAGTTCTTC.